The 17 T cell receptor beta chains given below trace back to one sample, sequenced in a study of STAT5B mutations in CD4+ large granular lymphocyte leukemia (dated by TCRdb to the early 2020s). Libraries came from the immunoSEQ multiplex PCR assay. Drawn from immuneACCESS, this table holds only the in-frame rearrangements with V and J called that TCRdb kept. Clones are partly lost; checked studies trace under half to an unresolved V gene and leave the rest unexplained. The table for this sample lists roughly 29,000 clones; 78% of them were counted only once. 1% to 1.4% of the sample goes to the ten largest clones. Sequencing was carried out using CD4+ T cells from blood buffy coats. These receptors all stem from a human donor in good health.

The chain carries TRBV5-4 and TRBJ2-3; D ambiguous. Germline values: CDR1 SGHNT, CDR2 YYREEE (reference sequence). The CDR3 contains 14 residues. V dropped 3 bases and J dropped 3 bases, with 11 bases sitting between them. CDR3 DNA: TGTGCCAGCAGCTCGCAGCCGTTTACAGATACGCAGTATTTT. Translating it yields CASSSQPFTDTQYF.

The chain combines TRBV6-1 with TRBJ1-5, with D hard to call. The CDR3 loop spans 15 amino acids. Germline V CDR1 and CDR2: MNHNS, SASEGT. Trimming pared 2 bases from V and 4 bases from J, leaving 12 bases between. The CDR3 protein is CASSEYPALNQPQHF. The CDR3 nucleotides read TGTGCCAGCAGTGAATATCCAGCACTAAATCAGCCCCAGCATTTT.

The chain joins TRBV27 to TRBJ1-2; a weak D match, TRBD1 (6 bases). The V and J ends lost 4 bases and 0 bases respectively, with 12 bases between them. This CDR3 contains 15 residues. In germline, CDR1 is MNHEY, CDR2 SMNVEV (reference sequence). In nucleotides, the CDR3 is TGTGCCAGCAGTTCCCTGCCAGGGGCTAACTATGGCTACACCTTC. It yields the protein CASSSLPGANYGYTF.

The chain links TRBV19 to TRBJ2-3, with TRBD2 as a possible D gene (5 bases). V lost 4 bases to trimming and J lost 2 bases, with 13 bases between them. Germline V gene lookup returns CDR1 LNHDA and CDR2 SQIVND (reference sequence). The CDR3 runs to 15 residues. CDR3 region: CASSTTSGPTDTQYF. As DNA, the CDR3 is TGTGCCAGTAGTACAACGAGCGGACCCACAGATACGCAGTATTTT.

The chain has TRBV5-1 and TRBJ2-2; maybe TRBD1 (5 bases). The V gene's germline CDR1 is SGHRS and CDR2 YFSETQ. V lost 2 bases, J lost 2 bases, and 13 bases lay in between. The CDR3 runs 16 residues. The CDR3 sequence is CASSFSVTGNTGELFF. The CDR3 nucleotides read TGCGCCAGCAGCTTCTCCGTAACAGGCAACACCGGGGAGCTGTTTTTT.

In this sample, this clone turned up once. The rearrangement uses TRBV5-1 and TRBJ2-7; TRBD1 agrees at 10 bases. CDR1 is SGHRS and CDR2 is YFSETQ in the germline V gene. With V trimmed by 0 bases and J by 2 bases, 23 bases remained unmatched. The CDR3 runs to 22 residues. DNA of the CDR3: TGCGCCAGCAGCTTGGGTGCGCCCGGGAACTGGATCGGGACAGGGGTTCCCTACGAGCAGTACGTC. It translates to CASSLGAPGNWIGTGVPYEQYV.

In regard to this clone: Other nucleotide sequences in the sample specify the same CDR3. This rearrangement joins TRBV6-1 to TRBJ2-7; 8 bases fit TRBD2. Germline V gene lookup returns CDR1 MNHNS and CDR2 SASEGT. This CDR3 has 15 residues. The junction had 9 bases not matched to a gene; V was cut back by 6 bases and J by 2 bases. The chain's CDR3 is CASRALAGGPYEQYV. CDR3 nucleotide sequence: TGTGCCAGCAGGGCCCTGGCGGGGGGCCCCTACGAGCAGTACGTC.

The CDR3 region is CARQGQPGNEQFF. The CDR3 DNA reads TGTGCCAGACAGGGACAGCCGGGAAATGAGCAGTTCTTC. V and J are TRBV2 and TRBJ2-1; 7 bases are shared with TRBD1. This CDR3 spans 13 amino acids. J was trimmed by 7 bases and V by 9 bases; bases with no gene match: 9. Per the germline V gene, CDR1 is SNHLY and CDR2 is FYNNEI.

The genes are TRBV7-8 and TRBJ1-5; D is perhaps TRBD1 (6 bases). V was shortened by 2 bases and J by 4 bases, with 9 bases between the two germline ends. CDR1 and CDR2 (germline): SGHVS, FQNEAQ. The CDR3 spans 14 residues. CDR3 loop: CASSLTDSNQPQHF. The CDR3 DNA is TGTGCCAGCAGCTTAACGGACAGTAATCAGCCCCAGCATTTT.

This clone rates as medium-sized. The V and J genes are TRBV19 and TRBJ2-1; D not resolved. The CDR3 length is 13 residues. V was shortened by 3 bases and J by 6 bases, with 9 bases between the two germline ends. The germline CDR1 and CDR2 sequences are LNHDA and SQIVND (reference sequence). CDR3 protein: CASSIGPSNEQFF. CDR3 DNA sequence: TGTGCCAGTAGTATCGGGCCTAGCAATGAGCAGTTCTTC.

The chain employs TRBV14 and TRBJ2-5; perhaps TRBD2 as D (5 bases). Germline V gene data show CDR1 as SGHDN and CDR2 as FVKESK. This CDR3 comprises 12 residues. The ends were cut back, 0 bases at V and 10 bases at J, with 9 bases in the middle. CDR3 amino acids: CASSQDWGVQYF. For the CDR3, the DNA is TGTGCCAGCAGCCAAGATTGGGGAGTCCAGTACTTC.

The chain joins TRBV7-9 to TRBJ2-7, with D possibly TRBD1 on 5 matching bases. From germline, CDR1 is SEHNR and CDR2 FQNEAQ (reference sequence). The CDR3 extends over 13 amino acids. Trimming took 2 bases from V and 6 from J, leaving 11 bases between them. CDR3 residues: CASSLSRESEQYF. The CDR3 DNA reads as TGTGCCAGCAGCTTATCCAGGGAAAGCGAGCAGTACTTC.

The chain recombines TRBV6-6 with TRBJ2-7; TRBD2 is a possible D gene (5 bases). The CDR3 contains 14 residues. Trimming shortened V by 7 bases and J by 6 bases, and 19 bases separated the two germline ends. The germline gives CDR1 MNHNY, CDR2 SVGAGI (reference sequence). The CDR3 DNA follows: TGTGCCAGCACCGCACTCCGCCTCCGGGGCGAGCAGTACTTC. Translation gives CASTALRLRGEQYF.

This clone was seen a handful of times. The genes are TRBV18 and TRBJ1-1; D is ambiguous. Deletions cut 6 bases from V and 1 base from J, with 15 bases between. Germline CDR1 reads KGHSH; CDR2 reads LQKENI. This CDR3 spans 15 amino acids. The DNA of the CDR3 is TGTGCCAGCTCCCCTCAATCGGGGTGGAACACTGAAGCTTTCTTT. It is translated as CASSPQSGWNTEAFF.

The CDR3 sequence: CSAQTGRWVNEQFF. CDR3 nucleotide sequence: TGCAGCGCTCAGACAGGGAGGTGGGTCAATGAGCAGTTCTTC. The chain carries TRBV29-1 and TRBJ2-1; D possibly corresponds to TRBD1 (7 bases). Per germline, CDR1 SQVTM and CDR2 ANQGSEA. This CDR3 comprises 14 residues. Trimming stripped 7 bases from V and 6 bases from J, with 19 bases between.

This rearrangement joins TRBV7-9 to TRBJ2-1; no firm D call. CDR1 and CDR2 (germline): SEHNR, FQNEAQ (reference sequence). The CDR3 sequence is 12 residues long. V was cut by 1 base and J by 9 bases, with 7 bases left in between. The CDR3 spells CASSLVSTEQFF. The CDR3 DNA reads TGTGCCAGCAGCTTAGTTAGCACTGAGCAGTTCTTC.

This clone was found once. The chain links TRBV10-3 to TRBJ1-2, with D possibly being TRBD1 (5 bases). This CDR3 has 15 residues. Germline V gene lookup returns CDR1 ENHRY and CDR2 SYGVKD. Trimming left V 0 bases short and J 3 bases short, with 11 bases between. CDR3 protein: CAISESRQLDYGYTF. CDR3 DNA: TGTGCCATCAGTGAGTCCCGACAGCTGGACTATGGCTACACCTTC.